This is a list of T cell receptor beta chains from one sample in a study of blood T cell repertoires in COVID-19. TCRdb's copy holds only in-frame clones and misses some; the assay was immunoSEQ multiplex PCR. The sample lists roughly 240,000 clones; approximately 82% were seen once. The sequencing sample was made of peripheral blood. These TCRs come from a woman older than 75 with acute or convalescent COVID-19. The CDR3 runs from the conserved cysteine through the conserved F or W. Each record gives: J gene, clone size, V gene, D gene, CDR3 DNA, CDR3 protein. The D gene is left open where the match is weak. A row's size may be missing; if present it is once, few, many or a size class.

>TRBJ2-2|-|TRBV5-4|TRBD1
TGTGCCAGCAGCTTTGGACAGGGAATGAACACCGGGGAGCTGTTTTTT
CASSFGQGMNTGELFF
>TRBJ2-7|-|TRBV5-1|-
TGCGCCAGCAGCTTGGATTGGACTGGCTCCTACGAGCAGTACTTC
CASSLDWTGSYEQYF
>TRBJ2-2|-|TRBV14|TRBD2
TGTGCCAGCCGAAGCGGGGGGGCCACCGGGGAGCTGTTTTTT
CASRSGGATGELFF
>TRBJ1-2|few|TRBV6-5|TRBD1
TGTGCCAGCAGTTACCACGGACAGGGCCTCACCTTC
CASSYHGQGLTF
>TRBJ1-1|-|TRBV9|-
TGTGCCAGCAGCGTAGCTACAGGACCGACACAAGCTTTCTTT
CASSVATGPTQAFF
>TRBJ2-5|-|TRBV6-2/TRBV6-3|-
TGTGCCAGCAGTTACTCTCAGACAGGCCGGCAAGAGACCCAGTACTTC
CASSYSQTGRQETQYF
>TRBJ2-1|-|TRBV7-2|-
TGTGCCAGCAGCCCGGGAATGTCCTACAATGAGCAGTTCTTC
CASSPGMSYNEQFF
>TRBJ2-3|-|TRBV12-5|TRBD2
TGTGCTAGTGGGTCACCGGGACTAGCGGGGTCGGATACGCAGTATTTT
CASGSPGLAGSDTQYF
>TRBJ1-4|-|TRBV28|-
TGTGCCAGCAGGCTCTATAGAGGTTCAGTTAATGAAAAACTGTTTTTT
CASRLYRGSVNEKLFF
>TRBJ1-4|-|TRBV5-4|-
TGTGCCAGCAGCTTGAATAGAGAAAAACTGTTTTTT
CASSLNREKLFF
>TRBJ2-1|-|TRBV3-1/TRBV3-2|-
TGTGCCAGCAGCCAAAGCCCTGATCCAATGAGGCAGTTCTTC
CASSQSPDPMRQFF
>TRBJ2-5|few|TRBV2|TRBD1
TGTGCCAGCTCTCCGGGACAGGGTCGGTTGGAGACCCAGTACTTC
CASSPGQGRLETQYF
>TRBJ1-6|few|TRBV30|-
TGTGCCTGGAGTTCGGACTCTGCACGTGGGGGGAATTCACCCCTCCACTTT
CAWSSDSARGGNSPLHF
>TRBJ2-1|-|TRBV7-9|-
TGTGCCAGCAGTCCTCGGGGAAGCTCCTACAATGAGCAGTTCTTC
CASSPRGSSYNEQFF
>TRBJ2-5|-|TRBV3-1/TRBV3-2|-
TGTGCCAGCAGCCTTCGAGAGACCCAGTACTTC
CASSLRETQYF
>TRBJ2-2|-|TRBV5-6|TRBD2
TGTGCCAGCAGCTTGCTGGCGGGAGGGGGCACCGGGGAGCTGTTTTTT
CASSLLAGGGTGELFF
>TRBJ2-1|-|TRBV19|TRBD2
TGTGCCAGTAGTGGGACTAGCGGGAGAGGTGAGCAGTTCTTC
CASSGTSGRGEQFF
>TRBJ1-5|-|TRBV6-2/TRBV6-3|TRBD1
TGTGCCAGCAGTTACTCCCTCAGGGGGCAAGGCAATCAGCCCCAGCATTTT
CASSYSLRGQGNQPQHF
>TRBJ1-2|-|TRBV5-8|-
TGTGCCAGCAGCTTAGGGGCAGCCATCTATGGCTACACCTTC
CASSLGAAIYGYTF
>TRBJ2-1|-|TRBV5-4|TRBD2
TGTGCCAGCAGCTTGACTAGCGGGGCCTACAATGAGCAGTTCTTC
CASSLTSGAYNEQFF
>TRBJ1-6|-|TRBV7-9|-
TGTGCCAGCAGCCACCTACCGGGGAATTCACCCCTCCACTTT
CASSHLPGNSPLHF
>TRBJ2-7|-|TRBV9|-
TGTGCCAGCAGCGTAGATGTGGGGGCGACCTACGAGCAGTACTTC
CASSVDVGATYEQYF
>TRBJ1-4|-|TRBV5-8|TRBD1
TGTGCCAGCAGCACCTCGGGGGACAGGGGGGAAAAACTGTTTTTT
CASSTSGDRGEKLFF
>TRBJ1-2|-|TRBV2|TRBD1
TGTGCCGCCCAAGAGGACAGGGCGTATGGCTACACCTTC
CAAQEDRAYGYTF